Listed here are 25 T cell receptor beta chains from one sample, sequenced in a study of molecular identifiers for immune sequencing clone quantification. Using its own MiXCR run on the PCR reads, TCRdb lists one record per CDR3 protein. Of tens of thousands of distinct CDR3 sequences detected, 17% appear once; the ten largest clones hold 0.95% to 1%. The sequenced material came from naive CD8+ T cells from blood, with Jurkat cell RNA spiked in. The subset here: FACS-sorted CD8+CD4-CCR7+CD45RA+ naive T cells. These TCRs come from a human donor in good health. Some libraries in this study had Jurkat cell RNA spiked in.

At least ten counts were recorded for this clonotype. The J gene is TRBJ2-7, the V gene TRBV4-3; D gene uncertain. V dropped 2 bases and J dropped 0 bases, with 8 bases sitting between them. CDR3 length: 14 amino acids. Germline V lookup: CDR1 LGHNA, CDR2 YSLEER. The chain's CDR3 is CASSQNDGSYEQYF. The CDR3 DNA follows: TGCGCCAGCAGCCAAAACGACGGCTCCTACGAGCAGTACTTC.

This clonotype was recorded at least ten times. This chain links TRBV12-3 or TRBV12-4 with TRBJ2-3, with TRBD2 identical over 7 bases. This CDR3 contains 14 residues. V was pared by 1 base and J by 4 bases, with 2 bases of the junction left unmatched. The CDR3 bases are TGTGCCAGCAGTTTAGGGAGCGGGGCAGATACGCAGTATTTT. Residues: CASSLGSGADTQYF.

As for this clonotype: This clone may be a read error of a much larger clone one base away. The CDR3 sequence: CAWTTREAQYF. The CDR3 nucleotides read TGTGCCTGGACCACTAGGGAGGCCCAGTACTTC. The rearrangement joins TRBV30 to TRBJ2-5, with TRBD2 as a possible D gene (6 bases). Looked up from germline, CDR1 is GTSNPN and CDR2 is SVGIG (reference sequence). Trimming took off 4 bases at V and 9 bases at J, with 12 bases between the two ends. The CDR3 covers 11 residues.

This clonotype was observed many times. The gene calls are TRBV6-5 and TRBJ2-5, with 10 bases that match TRBD2. V lost 4 bases and J lost 0; bases outside the gene matches: 11. In germline, CDR1 is MNHEY, CDR2 SVGAGI. The CDR3 spans 18 residues. The CDR3 reads CASSLAGGAAGYQETQYF. The CDR3 region has the DNA TGTGCCAGCAGTTTAGCGGGAGGAGCGGCAGGGTACCAAGAGACCCAGTACTTC.

A remark on this clonotype: Possible read error: a much larger clone is one base away. This is likely a read error, given that the CDR3 carries no conserved phenylalanine or tryptophan at its end. The chain couples TRBV7-9 to TRBJ2-5, with D uncertain. The CDR3 is 13 amino acids. Germline V gives CDR1 SEHNR, CDR2 FQNEAQ (reference sequence). V gave up 5 bases and J gave up 3 bases, with 10 bases separating them. In nucleotides, the CDR3 is TGTGCCAGCAGCCCTACAATAGAAGAGACCCAGTACTCC. Protein product: CASSPTIEETQYS.

This clonotype occurred many times. The V gene is TRBV7-2, the J gene TRBJ1-5, with D possibly TRBD1 on 5 matching bases. V was trimmed by 5 bases and J by 7 bases, leaving 12 bases between them. The CDR3 covers 13 residues. In germline, CDR1 is SGHTA, CDR2 FQGNSA. The DNA for the CDR3 is TGTGCCAGCAGCCCCTGGGGGGGGCAGCCCCAGCATTTT. This sequence encodes CASSPWGGQPQHF.

This clonotype was counted at least ten times. The CDR3 loop is CASSSRAELTDTQYF. Written as DNA, the CDR3 is TGTGCCAGCAGCTCAAGGGCAGAACTCACAGATACGCAGTATTTT. V is TRBV9 and J is TRBJ2-3; D uncertain. CDR1 and CDR2 from the germline V gene are SGDLS and YYNGEE. The CDR3 contains 15 residues. V was shortened by 4 bases and J by 2 bases, with 14 bases between the two germline ends.

This clonotype was recorded many times. The CDR3: CASSSMTGMLDYGYTF. The CDR3 DNA follows: TGTGCCAGCAGCAGCATGACAGGGATGTTGGACTATGGCTACACCTTC. This chain connects TRBV5-4 to TRBJ1-2; 7 nucleotides align to TRBD1. The CDR3 runs 16 residues. Unmatched junction bases numbered 12, after V lost 4 bases and J lost 3 bases. Germline V lookup: CDR1 SGHNT, CDR2 YYREEE (reference sequence).

There are many counts of this clonotype. The chain uses TRBV4-3 and TRBJ2-7, with D perhaps TRBD1 (5 bases). The CDR3 has 13 amino acids. V gave up 1 base and J gave up 2 bases, with 6 bases separating them. CDR1 and CDR2 (germline): LGHNA, YSLEER. CDR3 sequence: CASSQAQAYEQYF. The CDR3 coding sequence is TGCGCCAGCAGCCAAGCACAGGCCTACGAGCAGTACTTC.

With regard to this clonotype: A much bigger clone sits one base away, suggesting this may be a read error. The chain couples TRBV28 to TRBJ2-7; TRBD2 matches 10 bases. CDR1 and CDR2 from the germline V gene are MDHEN and SYDVKM. V lost 8 bases to trimming and J lost 9 bases; unmatched junction nucleotides: 10. CDR3 length: 13 residues. CDR3 sequence reads: CASSIAGGDGQYF. The CDR3 coding sequence is TGTGCCAGCTCGATAGCGGGGGGTGACGGGCAGTACTTC.

There are many counts of this clonotype. The chain couples TRBV5-5 to TRBJ1-1, with 8 bases matching TRBD1. There are 15 residues in the CDR3. V was clipped by 3 bases and J by 2 bases; unmatched bases: 6. The V gene's germline CDR1 is SGHKS and CDR2 YYEKEE (reference sequence). The CDR3 loop is CASSWGQDINTEAFF. In DNA, the CDR3 is TGTGCCAGCAGCTGGGGACAGGATATAAACACTGAAGCTTTCTTT.

This clonotype showed up many times. The J gene is TRBJ2-2, the V gene TRBV18; D gene uncertain. V was clipped by 6 bases and J by 1 base, with 9 bases between them. Germline CDR1 KGHSH, CDR2 LQKENI. The CDR3 is 14 amino acids. CDR3 protein: CASSPAGNTGELFF. CDR3 DNA: TGTGCCAGCTCCCCCGCAGGGAACACCGGGGAGCTGTTTTTT.

This clonotype was observed at least ten times. The chain uses TRBV7-2 and TRBJ2-3; no reliable D call. V was cut by 8 bases and J by 1 base, with 10 bases left in between. CDR3 length: 13 amino acids. Per the germline V gene, CDR1 is SGHTA and CDR2 is FQGNSA. The chain's CDR3 is CASRALGTDTQYF. The CDR3 bases are TGTGCCAGCCGCGCCCTAGGCACAGATACGCAGTATTTT.

This clonotype has a count of ten or more. The V call is TRBV4-2, the J call TRBJ2-3; D possibly corresponds to TRBD1 (5 bases). V dropped 0 bases and J dropped 5 bases, with 9 bases sitting between them. The CDR3 totals 14 residues. Per germline, CDR1 LGHNA and CDR2 YNFKEQ. CDR3 residues: CASSQDRGIDTQYF. CDR3 nucleotide sequence: TGTGCCAGCAGCCAAGATAGGGGTATAGATACGCAGTATTTT.

At least ten counts were recorded for this clonotype. V usage is TRBV28 and J usage is TRBJ1-1; D unclear. The CDR3 length is 13 residues. The germline gives CDR1 MDHEN, CDR2 SYDVKM. V shed 5 bases and J shed 5 bases, with 12 bases lying between them. CDR3 loop: CASSLPGITEAFF. CDR3 bases: TGTGCCAGCAGTCTCCCGGGTATAACTGAAGCTTTCTTT.

This clonotype was counted at least ten times. The V call is TRBV5-1, the J call TRBJ2-7; D is unresolved. Germline-derived CDR1 and CDR2 are SGHRS and YFSETQ. V was trimmed by 1 base and J by 5 bases, leaving 4 bases between them. CDR3 length equals 11 residues. DNA for the CDR3: TGCGCCAGCAGCTTGATGGACGAGCAGTACTTC. It translates to CASSLMDEQYF.

Ten or more counts support this clonotype. The rearrangement joins TRBV28 to TRBJ2-3; D gene unclear. Trimming pared 7 bases from V and 2 bases from J, leaving 10 bases between. This CDR3 contains 13 residues. Germline V lookup: CDR1 MDHEN, CDR2 SYDVKM. The CDR3 DNA is TGTGCCAGCACCCCGGACCTCACAGATACGCAGTATTTT. This gives the protein CASTPDLTDTQYF. Filled out from reference TRBV28 and TRBJ2-3, the complete variable domain reads DVKVTQSSRYLVKRTGEKVFLECVQDMDHENMFWYRQDPGLGLRLIYFSYDVKMKEKGDIPEGYSVSREKKERFSLILESASTNQTSMYLCASTPDLTDTQYFGPGTRLTVL.

This clonotype was recorded many times. The V gene is TRBV19, the J gene TRBJ1-2; the match to TRBD1 covers 9 bases. This CDR3 is 16 amino acids long. Per germline, CDR1 LNHDA and CDR2 SQIVND (reference sequence). After removal of 5 bases from V and 2 bases from J, the junction contained 9 bases not matched to a gene. Here the CDR3 DNA reads TGTGCCAGTAGTGTAAGGCCGGGACAGGGAAACTATGGCTACACCTTC. It yields the protein CASSVRPGQGNYGYTF.

This clonotype has a count of ten or more. This sequence joins TRBV4-1 and TRBJ2-7, with a tentative D call TRBD1 (6 bases). V was clipped by 0 bases and J by 5 bases, with 11 bases between them. Germline CDR1 reads MGHRA; CDR2 reads YSYEKL. There are 14 residues in the CDR3. The CDR3 DNA sequence: TGCGCCAGCAGCCAAGAAGGACAGCTCCACGAGCAGTACTTC. It codes for CASSQEGQLHEQYF.

In regard to this clonotype: A much more abundant neighbour one base away suggests this may be a read error. This chain joins TRBV7-9 and TRBJ2-2; no firm D call. V dropped 1 base and J dropped 9 bases, with 12 bases sitting between them. This CDR3 is 14 amino acids long. In germline, CDR1 is SEHNR, CDR2 FQNEAQ (reference sequence). CDR3 loop: CASSLGWVPRELFF. For the CDR3, the DNA is TGTGCCAGCAGCTTAGGATGGGTTCCCAGGGAGCTGTTTTTT.

In this sample, this clonotype turned up many times. The genes are TRBV7-6 and TRBJ2-5; D may be TRBD1 (5 bases). The germline V gene encodes CDR1 SGHVS and CDR2 FNYEAQ. The CDR3 consists of 14 residues. Trimming removed 1 base at V and 3 bases at J, with 9 bases between. CDR3 DNA: TGTGCCAGCAGCTTAGATTTAGGGGAAGAGACCCAGTACTTC. Its protein product is CASSLDLGEETQYF.

This clonotype came up many times. The V and J genes are TRBV21-1 and TRBJ1-5; the table names TRBD1, a call not compared with the DNA. TRBV21-1 is annotated as a pseudogene. The CDR3 loop spans 13 amino acids. The CDR3 nucleotides read TGTGCCACCACGGACAGGGGGGATCAGCCCCAGCATTTT. Its protein is CATTDRGDQPQHF.

This clonotype was seen ten or more times. V usage is TRBV4-3 and J usage is TRBJ2-7; a possible D gene is TRBD1 (6 bases). Trimming removed 4 bases at V and 2 bases at J, with 9 bases between. Germline V gene data show CDR1 as LGHNA and CDR2 as YSLEER. This CDR3 is 13 amino acids long. CDR3 sequence: CASSLGQPYEQYF. In DNA form, the CDR3 reads TGCGCCAGCAGCCTAGGACAGCCCTACGAGCAGTACTTC.

In its sample, this clonotype was seen many times. The CDR3 here is CASSQSQPLQETQYF. DNA of the CDR3: TGTGCCAGCAGCCAGTCGCAGCCGTTACAAGAGACCCAGTACTTC. The gene calls are TRBV11-2 and TRBJ2-5; unclear D gene. Trimming took off 5 bases at V and 2 bases at J, with 15 bases between the two ends. The CDR3 totals 15 residues. Germline V gene data show CDR1 as SGHAT and CDR2 as FQNNGV.

This clonotype was seen many times. This chain joins TRBV29-1 and TRBJ1-1; D is possibly TRBD1 (5 bases). Trimming stripped 2 bases from V and 0 bases from J, with 7 bases between. The CDR3 contains 13 residues. Germline-derived CDR1 and CDR2 are SQVTM and ANQGSEA. The CDR3 protein is CSVEQGLNTEAFF. The CDR3 bases are TGCAGCGTTGAACAGGGATTGAACACTGAAGCTTTCTTT.